This T cell receptor (beta chain) came from a study of early T cells in non-severe SARS-CoV-2 infection. About the study: Chains from this unsorted whole-blood bulk RNA could not be paired.

cDNA molecules, individually, were tagged with unique molecular identifiers. TCRdb passed the 5' RACE reads through MiXCR, listing each CDR3 protein once. This table has some 67,000 distinct CDR3 sequences, about 13% appearing once. Study-level findings and limits: Database matching using VDJdb favored anti-spike CD8 responses, with private and CD4 specificities left missing.

Ten or more counts support this clonotype. Its antigen is not identified. V shed 5 bases, J shed 2 bases, and the junction held 6 bases outside the gene matches. Germline V CDR1 and CDR2: SNHLY, FYNNEI. The CDR3 sequence is 15 residues long. This clonotype was obtained from an adult who was a healthcare worker with PCR-confirmed SARS-CoV-2 infection or an uninfected control (not recorded which). What was sequenced was whole blood. The rearrangement uses TRBV2 and TRBJ1-5; 7 bases agree with TRBD1. The CDR3 reads CASSLDRDGNQPQHF. In DNA, the CDR3 is TGTGCCAGCAGTCTCGACAGGGACGGCAATCAGCCCCAGCATTTT.